Listed below are T cell receptor beta chains from one sample, sequenced in a study of Ad26.COV2.S vaccination and SARS-CoV-2 variants. Sequencing was performed with immunoSEQ multiplex PCR; in TCRdb, only in-frame clones are kept and a portion is missing. The table shows hundreds of thousands of clones, with approximately 89% occurring only once. Sequencing used peripheral blood, obtained in a trial of Ad26.COV2.S vaccine versus placebo. The source is a person between 18 and 65 years old who received the Ad26.COV2.S COVID-19 vaccine or a placebo. Each CDR3 is given with its conserved first and last residue. The D gene is left open where the match is weak. Size is stated for part of the rows, as once, few or many counts, or as a class when the clone is expanded.

TRBJ2-3 TRBV7-3 . . CASSPRGGTDTQYF TGTGCCAGCAGCCCCCGGGGAGGCACAGATACGCAGTATTTT
TRBJ2-5 TRBV4-2 . TRBD2 CASSQSALAGGSRQETQYF TGTGCCAGCAGCCAATCCGCCCTAGCGGGAGGATCGAGGCAAGAGACCCAGTACTTC
TRBJ1-6 TRBV18 . . CASSPGSYNSPLHF TGTGCCAGCTCACCAGGGAGCTATAATTCACCCCTCCACTTT
TRBJ1-2 TRBV15 few . CATSRDSGLYGYTF TGTGCCACCAGCAGAGATTCAGGCCTTTATGGCTACACCTTC
TRBJ1-4 TRBV11-1 . . CASSPGDHRGLFF TGTGCCAGCAGCCCGGGGGACCACCGTGGACTGTTTTTT
TRBJ1-1 TRBV7-6 . . CASSFRPGGLRMNTEAFF TGTGCCAGCAGCTTTCGCCCTGGGGGGCTCAGAATGAACACTGAAGCTTTCTTT
TRBJ1-6 TRBV25-1 . TRBD1 CASSARDRGVSPLHF TGTGCCAGCAGTGCCCGGGACAGGGGTGTTTCACCCCTCCACTTT
TRBJ1-4 TRBV6-6 . TRBD1 CASRQGSINEKLFF TGTGCCAGCAGACAGGGGTCGATTAATGAAAAACTGTTTTTT
TRBJ1-1 TRBV5-1 . TRBD1 CASSQGGTEAFF TGCGCCAGCAGTCAGGGGGGCACTGAAGCTTTCTTT
TRBJ2-7 TRBV5-1 . . CASSREGDPYEQYF TGCGCCAGCAGCCGAGAGGGCGACCCCTACGAGCAGTACTTC
TRBJ1-2 TRBV10-3 . . CAISESGGTYGYTF TGTGCCATCAGTGAGTCGGGAGGGACCTATGGCTACACCTTC
TRBJ1-5 TRBV6-5 . TRBD1 CASSSRQGASNQPQHF TGTGCCAGCAGTTCCCGACAGGGGGCTAGCAATCAGCCCCAGCATTTT
TRBJ2-2 TRBV7-2 few TRBD1 CASSQRTGGPGELFF TGTGCCAGCAGCCAACGGACAGGGGGCCCCGGGGAGCTGTTTTTT
TRBJ1-2 TRBV5-1 . . CASSLLDRGEYTF TGCGCCAGTAGCCTTCTTGATCGAGGGGAATATACCTTC
TRBJ2-1 TRBV27 . . CASGRLSQLSYNEQFF TGTGCCAGCGGTCGGCTGTCACAGCTTTCCTACAATGAGCAGTTCTTC